The sequence of this T cell receptor (beta chain) was determined in a study of identical twins. Whole-study findings and limits: Models predicted less out-of-frame TCR alpha sharing in monozygotic twins than was found. Twin-shared out-of-frame alpha sequences showed excess low generation probability.

This clonotype was counted ten times or more. What it recognizes is unknown. TCRdb reanalysed the 5' RACE reads using MiXCR and keeps one entry per CDR3 protein. The sample holds approximately 700,000 distinct CDR3 sequences; 6% to 6.5% are singletons and the top ten take around 1.9%. Germline V gene sequence: CDR1 SGHTA, CDR2 FQGNSA. The CDR3 has 15 amino acids. V dropped 4 bases and J dropped 1 base, with 14 bases sitting between them. This receptor was taken from a man between 18 and 29 years old in good health. The specimen was naive T cells sorted from blood. The chain has TRBV7-2 and TRBJ2-7, with D perhaps being TRBD1 or TRBD2 (5 bases each). The CDR3 DNA reads TGTGCCAGCAGCTCGGGACCGCTAGGTTCCTACGAGCAGTACGTC. Its translation is CASSSGPLGSYEQYV.